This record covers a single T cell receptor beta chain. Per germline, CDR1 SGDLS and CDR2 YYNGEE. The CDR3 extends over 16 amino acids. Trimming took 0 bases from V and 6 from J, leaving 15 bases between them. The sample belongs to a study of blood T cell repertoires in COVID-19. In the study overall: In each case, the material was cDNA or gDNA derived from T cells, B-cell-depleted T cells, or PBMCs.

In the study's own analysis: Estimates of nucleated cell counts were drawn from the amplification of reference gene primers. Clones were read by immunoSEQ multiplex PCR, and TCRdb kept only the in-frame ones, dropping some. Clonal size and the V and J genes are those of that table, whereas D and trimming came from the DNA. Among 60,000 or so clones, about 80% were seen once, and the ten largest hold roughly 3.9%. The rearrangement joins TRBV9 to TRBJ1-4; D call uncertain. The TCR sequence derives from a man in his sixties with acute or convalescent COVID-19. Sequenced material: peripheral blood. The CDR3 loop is CASSVDDGRADEKLFF. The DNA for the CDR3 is TGTGCCAGCAGCGTAGATGATGGGCGTGCTGATGAAAAACTGTTTTTT.